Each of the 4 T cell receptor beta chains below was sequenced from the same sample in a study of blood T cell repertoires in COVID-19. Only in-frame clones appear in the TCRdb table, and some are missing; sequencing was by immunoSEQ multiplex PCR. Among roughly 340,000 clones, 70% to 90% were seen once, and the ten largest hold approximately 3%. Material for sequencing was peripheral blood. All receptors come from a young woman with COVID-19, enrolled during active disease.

In DNA, the CDR3 is TGTGCCAGCAGCCAAGATTGGGGCGGGGGGGCGACAGATACGCAGTATTTT. Translation: CASSQDWGGGATDTQYF. This chain joins TRBV3-1 (or the pseudogene TRBV3-2) and TRBJ2-3; TRBD2 matches at 9 bases. CDR3 length: 17 amino acids. The V gene end was trimmed by 0 bases and the J gene end by 3 bases; junction bases not matched to a gene: 7. Germline assignment: CDR1 LGHDT and CDR2 YNNKEL (reference sequence).

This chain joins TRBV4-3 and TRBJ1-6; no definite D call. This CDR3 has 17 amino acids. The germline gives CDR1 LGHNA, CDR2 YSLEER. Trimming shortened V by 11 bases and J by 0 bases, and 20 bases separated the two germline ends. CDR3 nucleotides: TGCGCCCCTCTCCGGCAGACTTCTAGCTCCTATAATTCACCCCTCCACTTT. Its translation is CAPLRQTSSSYNSPLHF.

The CDR3 DNA follows: TGTGCCAGTAGTATAGATGGGGCGACCGGGGAGCTGTTTTTT. Encoded protein: CASSIDGATGELFF. The chain uses TRBV19 and TRBJ2-2, with D perhaps TRBD1 (5 bases). Trimming stripped 0 bases from V and 5 bases from J, with 7 bases between. CDR1 is LNHDA, CDR2 SQIVND, per germline (reference sequence). CDR3 length: 14 residues.

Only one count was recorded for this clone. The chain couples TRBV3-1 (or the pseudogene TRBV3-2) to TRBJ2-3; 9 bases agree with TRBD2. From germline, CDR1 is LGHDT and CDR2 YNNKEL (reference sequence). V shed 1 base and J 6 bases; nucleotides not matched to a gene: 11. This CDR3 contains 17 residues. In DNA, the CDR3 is TGTGCCAGCAGCCAAGGCAGATGGCGGGGGGGCGGTGATACGCAGTATTTT. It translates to CASSQGRWRGGGDTQYF.